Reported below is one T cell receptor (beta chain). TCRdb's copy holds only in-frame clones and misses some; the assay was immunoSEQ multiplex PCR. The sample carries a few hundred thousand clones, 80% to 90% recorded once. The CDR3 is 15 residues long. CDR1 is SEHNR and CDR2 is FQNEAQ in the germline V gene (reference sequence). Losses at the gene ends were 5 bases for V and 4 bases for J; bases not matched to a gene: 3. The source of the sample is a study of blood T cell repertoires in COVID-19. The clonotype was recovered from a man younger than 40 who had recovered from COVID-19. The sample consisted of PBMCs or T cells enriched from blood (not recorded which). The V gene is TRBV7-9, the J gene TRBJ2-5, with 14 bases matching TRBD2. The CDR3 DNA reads TGTGCCAGCAGCCAGACTAGCGGGGGGGCAGAGACCCAGTACTTC. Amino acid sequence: CASSQTSGGAETQYF.